This T cell receptor (beta chain) was sequenced during a study of early T cells in non-severe SARS-CoV-2 infection. Study outcomes and limitations: Missing private and CD4 specificities, VDJdb matching favored anti-spike CD8 responses.

The germline V and J ends were trimmed by 5 bases and 11 bases, with 15 bases remaining between them. From germline, CDR1 is SGHAT and CDR2 FQNNGV. The CDR3 totals 12 residues. This clonotype was counted many times. Antigen: not known. Separate cDNA molecules each had unique molecular identifiers attached to them. TCRdb independently ran MiXCR on the 5' RACE reads; one entry per CDR3 protein. The sample records over 50,000 distinct CDR3 sequences, 10% to 15% being singletons. The material sequenced was whole blood. The chain combines TRBV11-2 with TRBJ1-1; no clear D. This sequence originates from an adult who was a healthcare worker with PCR-confirmed SARS-CoV-2 infection or an uninfected control (not recorded which). The DNA of the CDR3 is TGTGCCAGCAGCGCCAGTGGACTGGCGGCTTTCTTT. Protein sequence: CASSASGLAAFF.